The 12 T cell receptor beta chains below come from one sample, sequenced in a study of blood T cell repertoires in COVID-19. Some clones are missing from TCRdb's copy, which holds only in-frame ones; the method was immunoSEQ multiplex PCR. The table shows 150,000 to 200,000 clones, with roughly 80% occurring only once. Sequencing was carried out using peripheral blood. Receptors originate from a woman between 40 and 55 years old with COVID-19, enrolled during active disease.

This clone was recorded only once. The chain joins TRBV5-1 to TRBJ2-7; D perhaps matches TRBD1 (6 bases). The germline V and J ends were trimmed by 4 bases and 3 bases, with 14 bases remaining between them. The germline CDR1 and CDR2 sequences are SGHRS and YFSETQ. The CDR3 has 14 amino acids. CDR3 sequence (DNA): TGCGCCAGCAGCCCAGGGGTCGGCGGCTACGAGCAGTACTTC. It yields the protein CASSPGVGGYEQYF.

This clone is judged medium-sized (0.01 to 0.1%). The V call is TRBV3-1 (or the pseudogene TRBV3-2), the J call TRBJ2-7; 8 nucleotides agree with TRBD1. Germline V gene lookup returns CDR1 LGHDT and CDR2 YNNKEL (reference sequence). CDR3 length equals 16 residues. V shed 3 bases and J 3 bases; nucleotides not matched to a gene: 10. This CDR3 reads CASSQRQGALVYEQYF. In DNA, the CDR3 is TGTGCCAGCAGCCAGAGGCAGGGGGCATTAGTCTACGAGCAGTACTTC.

The genes are TRBV19 and TRBJ2-3, with D possibly matching TRBD2 (5 bases). Germline V gene sequence: CDR1 LNHDA, CDR2 SQIVND (reference sequence). V was shortened by 9 bases and J by 1 base, with 23 bases between the two germline ends. The CDR3 is 17 residues long. The CDR3 DNA is TGTGCCAGCCGTCATTTCCCCCGTGGGCGGGGCACAGATACGCAGTATTTT. Its translation: CASRHFPRGRGTDTQYF. Filled out from reference TRBV19 and TRBJ2-3, the complete variable domain reads DGGITQSPKYLFRKEGQNVTLSCEQNLNHDAMYWYRQDPGQGLRLIYYSQIVNDFQKGDIAEGYSVSREKKESFPLTVTSAQKNPTAFYLCASRHFPRGRGTDTQYFGPGTRLTVL.

The V and J genes are TRBV5-1 and TRBJ2-5, with 7 bases aligning to TRBD1. V was pared by 4 bases and J by 5 bases, with 8 bases of the junction left unmatched. The CDR3 loop spans 14 amino acids. Per the germline V gene, CDR1 is SGHRS and CDR2 is YFSETQ. The CDR3 loop reads CASSRDRVGETQYF. CDR3 coding DNA: TGCGCCAGCAGCCGAGACAGGGTCGGGGAGACCCAGTACTTC.

This chain connects TRBV5-1 to TRBJ1-6; 11 nucleotides align to TRBD1. V gave up 0 bases and J gave up 3 bases; unmatched junction bases: 11. CDR3 size: 20 residues. Looked up from germline, CDR1 is SGHRS and CDR2 is YFSETQ. The CDR3 here is CASSLGLFAGQGVYNSPLHF. In DNA, the CDR3 is TGCGCCAGCAGCTTGGGGCTGTTCGCGGGACAGGGGGTCTATAATTCACCCCTCCACTTT.

The chain uses TRBV7-3 and TRBJ2-2; 9 bases match TRBD2. The CDR3 covers 17 residues. Germline V CDR1 and CDR2: SGHTA, FQGTGA. V lost 5 bases, J lost 1 base, and 8 bases stayed unmatched. The CDR3 region is CASSPMGAGGNTGELFF. The DNA of the CDR3 is TGTGCCAGCAGCCCCATGGGAGCGGGGGGGAACACCGGGGAGCTGTTTTTT.

The chain combines TRBV19 with TRBJ2-5; D might be TRBD2 (5 bases). V dropped 0 bases and J dropped 4 bases, with 12 bases sitting between them. CDR1 LNHDA and CDR2 SQIVND come from the germline V gene (reference sequence). This CDR3 is 15 amino acids long. The CDR3 reads CASSIDRGSTETQYF. CDR3 DNA: TGTGCCAGTAGTATAGATCGAGGGAGCACAGAGACCCAGTACTTC.

This sequence joins TRBV7-9 and TRBJ2-1; TRBD2 matches 9 bases. CDR1 and CDR2 from the germline V gene are SEHNR and FQNEAQ (reference sequence). The CDR3 is made up of 15 amino acids. Unmatched junction bases numbered 6, after V lost 5 bases and J lost 4 bases. This CDR3 reads CASSLTSGHYNEQFF. The CDR3 nucleotides are TGTGCCAGCAGCCTAACTAGCGGGCATTACAATGAGCAGTTCTTC.

V is TRBV7-3 and J is TRBJ2-2, with TRBD2 identical over 16 bases. Per germline, CDR1 SGHTA and CDR2 FQGTGA. Unmatched junction bases numbered 7, after V lost 5 bases and J lost 4 bases. This CDR3 is built from 18 residues. The CDR3 sequence is CASSPGTSGGVGTGELFF. In DNA, the CDR3 is TGTGCCAGCAGCCCGGGGACTAGCGGGGGGGTGGGCACCGGGGAGCTGTTTTTT.

This clone appeared a single time. This rearrangement joins TRBV15 to TRBJ1-4, with 9 bases fitting TRBD1. With 1 base clipped from V and 5 bases from J, the junction kept 14 bases outside the gene matches. This CDR3 comprises 19 residues. The V gene's germline CDR1 is LNHNV and CDR2 YYDKDF (reference sequence). The CDR3 sequence: CATSRVRDRVFGSNEKLFF. Written as DNA, the CDR3 is TGTGCCACCAGCAGAGTTAGGGACAGGGTCTTCGGGTCCAATGAAAAACTGTTTTTT.

V is TRBV30 and J is TRBJ1-4, with 9 bases aligning to TRBD1. Germline V gives CDR1 GTSNPN, CDR2 SVGIG (reference sequence). Trimming cost V 3 bases and J 7 bases; bases outside gene matches: 21. The CDR3 has 19 residues. The CDR3 loop reads CAWSSPGSGTGSYREKLFF. Here the CDR3 DNA reads TGTGCCTGGAGCTCCCCTGGGTCCGGGACAGGGTCTTACCGTGAAAAACTGTTTTTT.

This chain joins TRBV5-4 and TRBJ1-1; D is perhaps TRBD1 (5 bases). The CDR3 runs 15 residues. Germline V lookup: CDR1 SGHNT, CDR2 YYREEE (reference sequence). Trimming removed 2 bases at V and 4 bases at J, with 15 bases between. The CDR3 sequence: CASSFVRTPLTEAFF. The DNA of the CDR3 is TGTGCCAGCAGCTTTGTCCGGACACCCCTCACTGAAGCTTTCTTT.